One and the same sample provided the 8 T cell receptor beta chains below, sequenced in a study of blood T cell repertoires in COVID-19. Some clones are missing from TCRdb's copy, which holds only in-frame ones; the method was immunoSEQ multiplex PCR. This table holds some 190,000 clones, 70% to 90% found once. The specimen was peripheral blood. The receptor source for this set is a human donor with active or convalescent COVID-19. The donor label of this sample is uncertain.

The rearrangement joins TRBV9 to TRBJ1-1, with D unresolved. The CDR3 extends over 14 amino acids. Germline V gives CDR1 SGDLS, CDR2 YYNGEE. V was shortened by 3 bases and J by 8 bases, with 17 bases between the two germline ends. CDR3 sequence: CASSAMTGFEEAFF. The CDR3 DNA follows: TGTGCCAGCAGCGCCATGACGGGGTTTGAAGAAGCTTTCTTT.

This clone was seen a handful of times. V and J are TRBV6-2 or TRBV6-3 and TRBJ2-7; 8 bases agree with TRBD1. This CDR3 comprises 14 residues. J lost 4 bases, V lost 4 bases, and 6 bases had no gene match. The germline V gene encodes CDR1 MNHEY and CDR2 SVGEGT. CDR3 sequence: CASSSGRGQYEQYF. The CDR3 DNA sequence: TGTGCCAGCAGTTCGGGCAGGGGGCAATACGAGCAGTACTTC.

The CDR3 is CASSQPPSRAGTGELFF. DNA of the CDR3: TGTGCCAGCAGCCAACCACCCAGCAGGGCCGGAACCGGGGAGCTGTTTTTT. The genes are TRBV2 and TRBJ2-2; maybe TRBD1 (5 bases). Trimming removed 6 bases at V and 5 bases at J, with 22 bases between. Germline values: CDR1 SNHLY, CDR2 FYNNEI. The CDR3 is 17 residues long.

The chain links TRBV9 to TRBJ1-1; D remains ambiguous. Trimming shortened V by 1 base and J by 0 bases, and 4 bases separated the two germline ends. The CDR3 has 13 amino acids. The germline V gene has CDR1 SGDLS and CDR2 YYNGEE. Here the CDR3 DNA reads TGTGCCAGCAGCGTACGAGTGAACACTGAAGCTTTCTTT. Encoded protein: CASSVRVNTEAFF.

V usage is TRBV5-1 and J usage is TRBJ2-6, with 12 bases matching TRBD2. CDR3 length equals 20 residues. Germline lookup yields CDR1 SGHRS and CDR2 YFSETQ. V was pared by 4 bases and J by 1 base, with 12 bases of the junction left unmatched. The CDR3 here is CASSPQGLAGGISGANVLTF. The CDR3 nucleotides are TGCGCCAGCAGCCCTCAGGGGCTAGCGGGAGGGATTTCTGGGGCCAACGTCCTGACTTTC. The entire variable domain, with the rest obtained from reference TRBV5-1 and TRBJ2-6, is as follows: KAGVTQTPRYLIKTRGQQVTLSCSPISGHRSVSWYQQTPGQGLQFLFEYFSETQRNKGNFPGRFSGRQFSNSRSEMNVSTLELGDSALYLCASSPQGLAGGISGANVLTFGAGSRLTVL.

This clone was counted once. The V gene is TRBV6-1, the J gene TRBJ2-7; TRBD1 is a possible D gene (6 bases). Looked up from germline, CDR1 is MNHNS and CDR2 is SASEGT. The CDR3 has 17 residues. Trimming cost V 4 bases and J 7 bases, with 26 bases left between them. The CDR3 loop reads CASSGTIQGWARTEQYF. DNA of the CDR3: TGTGCCAGCAGTGGCACCATACAGGGTTGGGCTAGAACTGAGCAGTACTTC.

This chain uses TRBV27 with TRBJ1-2; TRBD1 agrees at 10 bases. Losses at the gene ends were 5 bases for V and 5 bases for J; bases not matched to a gene: 5. CDR3 size: 14 residues. Looked up from germline, CDR1 is MNHEY and CDR2 is SMNVEV (reference sequence). The CDR3 bases are TGTGCCAGCAGTCGACAGGGGGCCCCTTATGGCTACACCTTC. Translating it yields CASSRQGAPYGYTF.

The V call is TRBV2, the J call TRBJ1-1; D gene uncertain. Germline CDR1 is SNHLY and CDR2 is FYNNEI. V was shortened by 1 base and J by 0 bases, with 6 bases between the two germline ends. This CDR3 comprises 14 residues. Written as DNA, the CDR3 is TGTGCCAGCAGTGAAGATTCTGTGAACACTGAAGCTTTCTTT. Its protein product is CASSEDSVNTEAFF.